The table lists the clone carrying this T cell receptor (beta chain) with a few counts. Its antigen is unknown. Repertoires were generated with immunoSEQ multiplex PCR, while TCRdb's copy carries only in-frame clones and drops some. Among about 350,000 clones, around 89% were seen once, and the ten largest hold about 4.6%. These data belong to a study of Ad26.COV2.S vaccination and SARS-CoV-2 variants. Study-level information: Enrollment placed the donor in the COV1001 Ad26.COV2.S trial arm. The vaccine Ad26.COV2.S was put into the muscle once, or twice with 56 days between. Study-level points and caveats: For non-spike TCRs, breadth in vaccine recipients resembled that in placebo recipients.

Treatment in this sample: about 20 received Ad26.COV2.S at low or high dose, single or two shots; roughly five received placebo; per-sample allocation not given. Vaccine and placebo recipients were sampled on day 63 after the first injection. Boston hosted the donor, who was an adult aged 18-55 years. The V segment lost 6 bases and the J segment 5 bases; nucleotides outside the gene matches: 2. CDR1 is MRHNA and CDR2 is SNTAGT in the germline V gene. The CDR3 extends over 13 amino acids. J is TRBJ1-5 and V is TRBV6-4; TRBD1 aligns across 9 bases. This receptor was taken from a person aged 18-65 years who received the Ad26.COV2.S COVID-19 vaccine or a placebo. Here the sequenced sample was peripheral blood, taken in a trial of Ad26.COV2.S vaccine versus placebo. The CDR3 DNA reads TGTGCCAGCAGCCGGGACAGGGATCAGCCCCAGCATTTT. Translation gives CASSRDRDQPQHF.